Below, 24 T cell receptor beta chains from the same sample are listed, as sequenced in a study of T cell responses to AZD1222 COVID-19 vaccine (dated by TCRdb to about 2021). Receptor amplification or capture employed the immunoSEQ multiplex PCR assay. This is the immuneACCESS table as TCRdb keeps it, with only in-frame sequences that have V and J called. A part of the clones is gone; compared with another copy, unresolved V genes explain less than half, and the rest is unexplained. The sample contains about 59,000 clones, roughly nine tenths of them found a single time. Of the sample, 5.5% to 7% is held by the ten largest clones. The label giving this sample's time point can be read as: about 28 days (+/-7) after the second vaccine dose. The sample here was peripheral blood, taken 28 days after the second AZD1222 dose. Source of these receptors: an adult who received the AZD1222 COVID-19 vaccine.

This chain connects TRBV9 to TRBJ2-1; D perhaps matches TRBD2 (5 bases). V lost 4 bases, J lost 0 bases, and 11 bases lay in between. Germline V gene sequence: CDR1 SGDLS, CDR2 YYNGEE. The CDR3 covers 15 residues. In DNA form, the CDR3 reads TGTGCCAGCAGCACTACGACTAACTCCTACAATGAGCAGTTCTTC. Residues: CASSTTTNSYNEQFF.

The genes are TRBV5-1 and TRBJ2-1; 10 positions agree with TRBD2. The germline V gene has CDR1 SGHRS and CDR2 YFSETQ. The junction had 4 bases not matched to a gene; V was cut back by 0 bases and J by 4 bases. The CDR3 is 16 residues long. This CDR3 reads CASSLESSGGYNEQFF. The DNA of the CDR3 is TGCGCCAGCAGCTTGGAGTCTAGCGGGGGTTACAATGAGCAGTTCTTC.

The chain combines TRBV6-6 with TRBJ1-4, with D uncertain. CDR1 and CDR2 from the germline V gene are MNHNY and SVGAGI (reference sequence). V gave up 7 bases and J gave up 8 bases, with 17 bases separating them. This CDR3 is built from 14 residues. The CDR3 nucleotides read TGTGCCAGCAATTTCGGCCGCCGTGAGGAAAAACTGTTTTTT. It translates to CASNFGRREEKLFF.

The chain joins TRBV2 to TRBJ2-7, with TRBD2 matching 10 bases. Germline V CDR1 and CDR2: SNHLY, FYNNEI. This CDR3 spans 14 amino acids. With V trimmed by 7 bases and J by 3 bases, 6 bases remained unmatched. CDR3 loop: CASTGLADNYEQYF. Here the CDR3 DNA reads TGTGCCAGCACTGGACTAGCGGACAACTACGAGCAGTACTTC.

The chain employs TRBV2 and TRBJ1-5; D unclear. The CDR3 contains 13 residues. From germline, CDR1 is SNHLY and CDR2 FYNNEI. Trimming took off 6 bases at V and 2 bases at J, with 8 bases between the two ends. CDR3 sequence (DNA): TGTGCCAGCAGATGGCAGGGCAATCAGCCCCAGCATTTT. Its protein is CASRWQGNQPQHF.

The genes are TRBV10-3 and TRBJ1-2, with 7 bases identical to TRBD1. The CDR3 is made up of 15 amino acids. The germline V gene has CDR1 ENHRY and CDR2 SYGVKD. V was clipped by 3 bases and J by 2 bases; unmatched bases: 6. Here the CDR3 DNA reads TGTGCCATCAGTGAACAGACAGGGAGCAACTATGGCTACACCTTC. This codes for CAISEQTGSNYGYTF.

The gene calls are TRBV7-3 and TRBJ2-1; D is possibly TRBD1 or TRBD2 (5 bases each). The ends were cut back, 5 bases at V and 4 bases at J, with 15 bases in the middle. Germline V gene sequence: CDR1 SGHTA, CDR2 FQGTGA. CDR3 size: 15 residues. CDR3 nucleotides: TGTGCCAGCAGCGCGGGCCCAAAGGGGTACAATGAGCAGTTCTTC. This translates into CASSAGPKGYNEQFF.

J is TRBJ2-7 and V is TRBV24-1; no clear D. The germline V gene encodes CDR1 KGHDR and CDR2 SFDVKD. Trimming stripped 2 bases from V and 2 bases from J, with 15 bases between. The length of the CDR3 is 16 residues. The CDR3 coding sequence is TGTGCCACCAGTGATTCCTCCCTCGGAGCCCCCTACGAGCAGTACTTC. Its protein product is CATSDSSLGAPYEQYF.

This chain links TRBV7-6 with TRBJ1-1; 10 positions match TRBD1. The trim removed 5 bases at V and 1 base at J, leaving 13 bases unmatched. CDR1 and CDR2 (germline): SGHVS, FNYEAQ. CDR3 length equals 18 residues. CDR3 protein: CASSNILVGQGQNTEAFF. The CDR3 nucleotides are TGTGCCAGCAGCAACATCCTTGTGGGACAGGGGCAGAACACTGAAGCTTTCTTT.

The chain links TRBV6-5 to TRBJ2-7; D possibly uses TRBD1 or TRBD2 (5 bases each). V was trimmed by 0 bases and J by 2 bases, leaving 11 bases between them. Germline V CDR1 and CDR2: MNHEY, SVGAGI. The CDR3 contains 15 residues. The CDR3 DNA reads TGTGCCAGCAGTTACTCGGGGGAGCAAACCTACGAGCAGTACTTC. Translated: CASSYSGEQTYEQYF.

This chain connects TRBV19 to TRBJ1-1, with TRBD1 as a possible D gene (5 bases). Germline CDR1 LNHDA, CDR2 SQIVND (reference sequence). Trimming removed 1 base from V and 1 base from J, with 7 bases in between. The CDR3 is 14 residues long. The CDR3 sequence: CASSIGDRNTEAFF. The CDR3 nucleotides are TGTGCCAGTAGTATAGGCGACAGGAACACTGAAGCTTTCTTT.

The genes are TRBV15 and TRBJ2-1, with D possibly matching TRBD1 (6 bases). This CDR3 contains 15 residues. Germline CDR1 LNHNV, CDR2 YYDKDF (reference sequence). V lost 7 bases and J 0 bases, leaving 13 bases between the germline ends. DNA of the CDR3: TGTGCCACCACCGTTGACAGGAGCTCCTACAATGAGCAGTTCTTC. Translation: CATTVDRSSYNEQFF.

The chain couples TRBV5-1 to TRBJ2-7; the match to TRBD2 covers 7 bases. The CDR3 consists of 15 residues. The germline CDR1 and CDR2 sequences are SGHRS and YFSETQ. V shed 4 bases and J 1 base; nucleotides not matched to a gene: 8. Written as DNA, the CDR3 is TGCGCCAGCAGCCTCGGGCTAGCGGTTTCCTACGAGCAGTACTTC. Its translation is CASSLGLAVSYEQYF.

This chain links TRBV9 with TRBJ2-2; 12 nucleotides line up with TRBD2. The CDR3 is 16 amino acids. Germline V gene lookup returns CDR1 SGDLS and CDR2 YYNGEE. V gave up 4 bases and J gave up 5 bases; unmatched junction bases: 6. CDR3 DNA: TGTGCCAGCAGCCCTAGCGGGAGGGCCGGAACCGGGGAGCTGTTTTTT. Protein sequence: CASSPSGRAGTGELFF.

CDR3 amino acids: CASSWDPRNEQFF. CDR3 coding DNA: TGTGCCAGCAGCTGGGACCCCCGCAATGAGCAGTTCTTC. The J gene is TRBJ2-1, the V gene TRBV7-9; D may correspond to TRBD1 or TRBD2 (5 bases each). This CDR3 has 13 amino acids. CDR1 and CDR2 from the germline V gene are SEHNR and FQNEAQ (reference sequence). V was cut by 4 bases and J by 6 bases, with 10 bases left in between.

J is TRBJ2-3 and V is TRBV27; 11 nucleotides align to TRBD2. J gave up 6 bases and V 2 bases, and 4 bases lay outside the gene matches. CDR3 length: 15 residues. Germline loops: CDR1 MNHEY, CDR2 SMNVEV (reference sequence). CDR3 region: CASSLRASGGDTQYF. In DNA form, the CDR3 reads TGTGCCAGCAGTTTACGTGCTAGCGGGGGGGATACGCAGTATTTT.

DNA of the CDR3: TGCGCCAGCCAGACAGGGAGGGGGCAGCCCCAGCATTTT. Translated: CASQTGRGQPQHF. The gene calls are TRBV10-2 and TRBJ1-5, with TRBD1 matching over 7 bases. The V gene's germline CDR1 is WSHSY and CDR2 SAAADI. This CDR3 spans 13 amino acids. The V and J ends lost 8 bases and 7 bases, in that order; junction bases with no gene match: 8.

V usage is TRBV10-3 and J usage is TRBJ2-3; TRBD1 matches 7 bases. The junction had 3 bases not matched to a gene; V was cut back by 6 bases and J by 0 bases. In germline, CDR1 is ENHRY, CDR2 SYGVKD. The length of the CDR3 is 14 residues. DNA of the CDR3: TGTGCCATCAGGCCAGGGGGTAGCACAGATACGCAGTATTTT. Amino acids: CAIRPGGSTDTQYF.

The chain employs TRBV7-6 and TRBJ2-7, with D perhaps matching TRBD1 (6 bases). V lost 5 bases, J lost 3 bases, and 11 bases lay in between. CDR3 length: 13 residues. Looked up from germline, CDR1 is SGHVS and CDR2 is FNYEAQ. The DNA of the CDR3 is TGTGCCAGCAGCATAGGGGGAATCTACGAGCAGTACTTC. Its translation is CASSIGGIYEQYF.

The chain is built from TRBV11-2 and TRBJ1-6; TRBD1 is a possible D gene (6 bases). This CDR3 spans 17 amino acids. CDR1 is SGHAT and CDR2 is FQNNGV in the germline V gene. With 5 bases removed from V and 10 bases from J, the gap between germline ends came to 24 bases. Here the CDR3 reads CASSAMGGREPGSPLHF. CDR3 in DNA: TGTGCCAGCAGCGCGATGGGGGGGCGCGAACCGGGGTCACCCCTCCACTTT.

This clone is a singleton in its sample. At one boundary the junction diverges from the germline segment, which might be a read error. The rearrangement links TRBV10-3 to TRBJ2-7, with 7 bases aligning to TRBD1. The germline gives CDR1 ENHRY, CDR2 SYGVKD. The CDR3 extends over 13 amino acids. This CDR3 reads CATSGTDDYEQYF. DNA of the CDR3: TGTGCCACCAGTGGGACAGACGACTACGAGCAGTACTTC.

The chain uses TRBV6-5 and TRBJ1-6; D gene uncertain. The V gene lost 8 bases and the J gene lost 13 bases, with 9 bases spanning the gap. The CDR3 is made up of 10 amino acids. The germline V gene encodes CDR1 MNHEY and CDR2 SVGAGI. CDR3 amino acids: CASGLAPLHF. The CDR3 bases are TGTGCCAGCGGGTTGGCGCCCCTCCACTTT.

V usage is TRBV3-1 (or the pseudogene TRBV3-2) and J usage is TRBJ1-5; no clear D. The CDR3 has 13 amino acids. The V gene's germline CDR1 is LGHDT and CDR2 YNNKEL (reference sequence). Trimming cost V 5 bases and J 11 bases, with 16 bases left between them. The CDR3, as DNA: TGTGCCAGCAGCTATGACCAGAACGGGGCCCAGCATTTT. This codes for CASSYDQNGAQHF.

The V gene is TRBV25-1, the J gene TRBJ2-5; no firm D call. This CDR3 spans 11 amino acids. Trimming pared 5 bases from V and 7 bases from J, leaving 8 bases between. The germline CDR1 and CDR2 sequences are MGHDK and SYGVNS. The CDR3 sequence is CASSKDRTQYF. The CDR3 DNA reads as TGTGCCAGCAGTAAGGATCGGACCCAGTACTTC.